The entry below describes one TCR beta chain. It lacks a known antigen. The record has no base qualities; no much larger clone is one base away. This sample stems from a study of shared clonotypes between healthy human individuals (dated by TCRdb to 2020 to 2021). A note on the overall study: The cohort comprised a couple of women and three men aged 18 to 49 years. To estimate repertoire size and how much clonotype sharing occurs between individuals, the study deeply sequenced the blood TCR repertoires of a handful of healthy adults. Per donor, three plates each were used for CD4 naive and CD4 memory, two for CD8 naive, and one for CD8 memory. Leukapheresis yielded between about 0.8 and 8.9 billion PBMCs per donor. To increase sequencing depth and limit assay-specific biases, different laboratories used diverse techniques to prepare libraries and sequence TCR repertoires.

For the CD8 naive samples, CD45RO-negative cells were positively selected for CCR7, yielding a CD45RA+CCR7+ population from which TemRA cells were excluded. Healthy HIV-negative adults with no recently reported acute infections or vaccinations were included as donors. Every donor was a Caucasian adult residing in Nashville, Tennessee, USA. Blood was obtained by leukapheresis, after which PBMCs were separated by Ficoll-Histopaque density gradient centrifugation and cryopreserved in liquid nitrogen vapor phase. Purity and quantity of every magnetically sorted T cell population were checked by analytical flow cytometry. Genomic DNA was isolated from every sorted fraction and measured by UV absorbance on a Nanodrop 2000c. From the cysteine through the phenylalanine, the CDR3 covers 12 amino acids. Solely the CDR3 DNA is kept, with 36 bases framed from the first base. The germline V gene provides CDR1 SQVTM and CDR2 ANQGSEA. V is shortened by 2 bases, J by 6 bases, and the region joining them spans 10 bases.

Using the deep immunoSEQ assay, multiplex PCR amplified TCR CDR3 regions from genomic DNA. For each cell subset, the extracted genomic DNA was distributed evenly across all wells of several immunoSEQ 96-well plates, and each plate served as one replicate. Each replicate PCR for sorted subsets received approximately 220 ng genomic DNA, equal to roughly 29,000 T cell genomes. Purified libraries were quantified with a Qubit 3.0 fluorometer, sized on a Bioanalyzer 2100, and re-quantified with the KAPA Library Quantification kit. Each immunoSEQ 96-well plate was sequenced on its own single-read 150-cycle Illumina NextSeq 550 flow cell. In the authors' own workflow: Because the immunoSEQ output included only junctional sequences and no quality scores, the filtering could not be the same as the filtering used for full-length reads. Sequences were annotated with PyIR, a Python wrapper for IgBLAST v1.9, and V/J genes and CDR3 were assigned using IMGT germline references. Reads were filtered out if the reads had weak V/J assignments (E-value above 1e-6), no CDR3, stop codons, out-of-frame junctions, or ambiguous translated residues. V3J clonotypes were defined by identical inferred V gene, J gene, and CDR3 amino acid sequence. Percentage overlap between repertoires was computed as shared unique clonotypes divided by the size of the smaller repertoire. Repertoire richness was assessed with RTK rarefaction, the Chao1 estimator, and Recon v2.1 estimates of unobserved clonotypes. Generation probabilities for all TCRbeta clonotypes obtained by the gDNA method from a handful of donors were computed using OLGA. Drawn from immuneACCESS, this table holds only the in-frame rearrangements with V and J called that TCRdb kept. Clones are partly lost; checked studies trace under half to an unresolved V gene and leave the rest unexplained. The DNA was the basis for D and trimming; V, J and clone size are from that table. This sample holds around 580,000 clones; roughly 98% were observed only once. The top ten hold approximately 0.3% of the sample.

The paper's findings and limits, for the study overall: Pairwise subsampling indicated that sequencing depth was expected to affect the degree of clonotype sharing among donors. Around 5% of naive CD4, 3.5% of naive CD8, around 2.3% of memory CD4, and approximately 0.39% of memory CD8 clonotypes were shared across a few donors. Naive subsets generally had larger estimated clonotype richness than memory subsets. Clonotypes shared by all four sorted-subset donors showed higher generation probabilities than non-shared clonotypes. Only blood was sampled, and tissue TCR repertoires likely differ from those in blood. Because the study included a small number of donors, the genetic and exposure-history diversity represented was limited. Incomplete sequencing was indicated by rarefaction of sorted-subset datasets, despite the large sequencing depth.

The chain is encoded by TRBV29-1 joined to TRBJ2-5, with TRBD1 tentatively as D gene (6 bases match). What was sequenced was naive CD8+ T cells sorted from blood. The label giving this sample's cell subset or site can be read as: CD45RA+CCR7+. The sequence was obtained from a man aged 25 to 45 in good health. CDR3 region: CSVELGAKTQYF. Read as DNA, the sequence is TGCAGCGTTGAACTGGGGGCGAAGACCCAGTACTTC.